These T cell receptor beta chains were read from a single sample in a study of cytomegalovirus exposure and HLA in healthy donors. Some clones are missing from TCRdb's copy, which holds only in-frame ones; the method was immunoSEQ multiplex PCR. In the table there are about 200,000 clones, roughly 79% of which are singletons. Sequencing used PBMCs. The receptors stem from a young man in good health and CMV-seronegative. The CDR3 runs from the conserved cysteine through the conserved F or W.

V gene: TRBV9
CDR3 protein: CASSAGGGRAADTQYF

V gene: TRBV4-1
CDR3 protein: CASSQGDGGGRGYEQYF

V gene: TRBV19
CDR3 protein: CASSILDKNTGELFF

V gene: TRBV2
CDR3 protein: CASSVRDSNYGYTF

V gene: TRBV2
CDR3 protein: CASSDEGNISPLHF

V gene: TRBV5-4
CDR3 protein: CASSLVENGYTF

V gene: TRBV2
CDR3 protein: CASSEGGLAGGELFF

V gene: TRBV27
CDR3 protein: CASSLSFGTPNSPLHF

V gene: TRBV4-1
CDR3 protein: CASTAGLAGGGEQFF

V gene: TRBV6-1
CDR3 protein: CASSEGGGLGNEQFF

V gene: TRBV6-5
CDR3 protein: CASSSKHDSYEQYF

V gene: TRBV19
CDR3 protein: CASSPPAYQETQYF

V gene: TRBV5-1
CDR3 protein: CASSSRTGTSGSPLTYNEQFF

V gene: TRBV4-1
CDR3 protein: CASSGQGSWEQYF

V gene: TRBV30
CDR3 protein: CAWSGSGAPGDEQFF

V gene: TRBV19
CDR3 protein: CASTPSRTGNTEAFF

V gene: TRBV5-1
CDR3 protein: CASSLPTGSEQYF

V gene: TRBV2
CDR3 protein: CASSQGLETQYF

V gene: TRBV6-1
CDR3 protein: CASMDSRQAFF

V gene: TRBV7-9
CDR3 protein: CASSYDRLTNEKLFF

V gene: TRBV6-1
CDR3 protein: CASSATSGSLEQYF

V gene: TRBV5-3
CDR3 protein: CARREVGAPLNQPQHF

V gene: TRBV5-4
CDR3 protein: CASSLELAGGYEQYF

V gene: TRBV28
CDR3 protein: CASRGTSGTTDTQYF

V gene: TRBV28
CDR3 protein: CASSSSGTGHYEQYF

V gene: TRBV28
CDR3 protein: CASSLSGLAGASYEQYF

V gene: TRBV27
CDR3 protein: CASSPLNSRQYF

V gene: TRBV15
CDR3 protein: CATSRSANRGLFQPQHF

V gene: TRBV11-2
CDR3 protein: CASSLRLGGLNGGELFF